The clone carrying this T cell receptor beta chain was seen more than once but under ten times. What it recognizes is unknown. The entry originates in a study of beta chain features in type 1 diabetes. Sequencing targeted expressed TCRB transcripts, as all isolated RNA had been reverse transcribed. The method was immunoSEQ multiplex PCR; TCRdb's version includes in-frame clones alone and lacks a portion of them. The sample gives hundreds of thousands of clones, about 70% of which show up once; 0.053% is in the top ten. Notes on the study in general: Fewer junction insertions and more nucleotide deletions appeared in type 1 diabetes patients. Any HLA effect on TCRB rearrangement was left unresolved by small sub-analyses. A possible short-template PCR bias applies equally to patients and controls.

The CDR3 totals 11 residues. Losses at the gene ends were 3 bases for V and 8 bases for J; bases not matched to a gene: 1. Germline V gene sequence: CDR1 GTSNPN, CDR2 SVGIG (reference sequence). The rearrangement joins TRBV30 to TRBJ2-4, with TRBD1 identical over 7 bases. The sample comprised naive CD4+ T cells from blood. This TCR was sampled from a man in his thirties or forties in good health. The CDR3 protein is CAWSQGDIQYF. Here the CDR3 DNA reads TGTGCCTGGAGCCAGGGGGACATTCAGTACTTC.